Shown below are 29 T cell receptor beta chains from a single sample sequenced in a study of early T cells in non-severe SARS-CoV-2 infection. TCRdb itself ran the 5' RACE reads through MiXCR, one entry per CDR3 protein. The sample shows about 25,000 distinct CDR3 sequences, roughly 4.5% of them seen only once. The specimen sequenced was whole blood. The receptors come from an adult who was a healthcare worker with PCR-confirmed SARS-CoV-2 infection or an uninfected control (not recorded which).

This clonotype was recorded at least ten times. V usage is TRBV5-5 and J usage is TRBJ2-1; TRBD1 or TRBD2 may be the D gene (5 bases each). This CDR3 spans 12 amino acids. The germline V gene has CDR1 SGHKS and CDR2 YYEKEE (reference sequence). V lost 4 bases and J 9 bases, leaving 11 bases between the germline ends. DNA of the CDR3: TGTGCCAGCAGCCAGCGAGGGGTTGAGCAGTTCTTC. Translated, it gives CASSQRGVEQFF.

This clonotype was picked up many times. The chain combines TRBV5-8 with TRBJ2-1, with TRBD2 matching 8 bases. CDR1 and CDR2 from the germline V gene are SGHTS and YDEGEE. V gave up 0 bases and J gave up 2 bases; unmatched junction bases: 7. This CDR3 region has 17 residues. The CDR3 nucleotides are TGTGCCAGCAGCTTGGTTTCCGGACTAGCAGCCTACAATGAGCAGTTCTTC. Its protein is CASSLVSGLAAYNEQFF.

This clonotype appeared many times. This chain connects TRBV20-1 to TRBJ2-3; TRBD2 aligns across 8 bases. The V gene end was trimmed by 6 bases and the J gene end by 9 bases; junction bases not matched to a gene: 8. Germline V gene data show CDR1 as DFQATT and CDR2 as SNEGSKA (reference sequence). The CDR3 has 12 amino acids. CDR3 DNA sequence: TGCAGTGCCCTAGGAGTAGCGGGAACGCAGTATTTT. This gives the protein CSALGVAGTQYF.

This clonotype was found many times. V and J are TRBV4-2 and TRBJ2-4; maybe TRBD1 (6 bases). CDR3 length: 15 amino acids. In germline, CDR1 is LGHNA, CDR2 YNFKEQ. The V end lost 3 bases, the J end lost 3 bases, and 12 bases lay between the germline ends. The CDR3 protein is CASSQVDRDKNIQYF. CDR3 DNA: TGTGCCAGCAGCCAGGTGGACAGAGACAAAAACATTCAGTACTTC.

This clonotype showed up many times. The chain carries TRBV5-8 and TRBJ1-5; 9 bases align to TRBD1. The CDR3 loop spans 19 amino acids. J gave up 1 base and V 0 bases, and 11 bases lay outside the gene matches. The germline V gene has CDR1 SGHTS and CDR2 YDEGEE. In DNA form, the CDR3 reads TGTGCCAGCAGCTTGGTGACAGGGGGACCTCTGGTGAGCAATCAGCCCCAGCATTTT. Protein: CASSLVTGGPLVSNQPQHF.

This clonotype was observed at least ten times. This chain connects TRBV4-3 to TRBJ2-3, with a weak D call TRBD2 (6 bases). Per germline, CDR1 LGHNA and CDR2 YSLEER. V gave up 1 base and J gave up 2 bases, with 16 bases separating them. The CDR3 consists of 17 residues. CDR3 in DNA: TGCGCCAGCAGCCAAGGATGGGACTTTATAGACACAGATACGCAGTATTTT. Translated, it gives CASSQGWDFIDTDTQYF.

This clonotype was found many times. The chain carries TRBV4-3 and TRBJ2-4; D is ambiguous. Trimming cost V 0 bases and J 0 bases, with 12 bases left between them. CDR3 length equals 17 residues. Germline V CDR1 and CDR2: LGHNA, YSLEER. The CDR3 reads CASSQDSQNLAKNIQYF. In DNA, the CDR3 is TGCGCCAGCAGCCAAGATAGCCAGAACTTAGCCAAAAACATTCAGTACTTC.

This clonotype was counted many times. The chain is built from TRBV4-2 and TRBJ2-3; 9 bases match TRBD2. The J segment lost 5 bases and the V segment lost 1 base, leaving 4 bases of the junction unmatched. The CDR3 consists of 15 residues. Germline values: CDR1 LGHNA, CDR2 YNFKEQ. CDR3 bases: TGTGCCAGCAGCCAAGCTCCGCGGGAGGGAGATACGCAGTATTTT. Its protein is CASSQAPREGDTQYF.

The V call is TRBV6-2 or TRBV6-3, the J call TRBJ2-1; 8 bases fit TRBD1. J was trimmed by 0 bases and V by 5 bases; bases with no gene match: 6. This CDR3 has 16 amino acids. CDR1 and CDR2 from the germline V gene are MNHEY and SVGEGT. CDR3 loop: CASSGDRLSSYNEQFF. CDR3 bases: TGTGCCAGCAGTGGGGACAGGCTAAGCTCCTACAATGAGCAGTTCTTC.

This clonotype has at least ten counts. The chain uses TRBV7-9 and TRBJ2-3; 8 bases line up with TRBD1. Germline values: CDR1 SEHNR, CDR2 FQNEAQ (reference sequence). The CDR3 has 15 amino acids. The J segment lost 4 bases and the V segment lost 4 bases, leaving 7 bases of the junction unmatched. DNA of the CDR3: TGTGCCAGCAGCTGGGGACAGGAGTTGTCAGATACGCAGTATTTT. Amino acid sequence: CASSWGQELSDTQYF.

In its sample, this clonotype was seen many times. The V gene is TRBV6-1, the J gene TRBJ2-3, with D maybe TRBD2 (6 bases). V was pared by 3 bases and J by 3 bases, with 10 bases between. Germline CDR1 reads MNHNS; CDR2 reads SASEGT. The CDR3 has 14 amino acids. The CDR3 sequence is CASSDRTKTDTQYF. Written as DNA, the CDR3 is TGTGCCAGCAGTGATAGGACTAAGACAGATACGCAGTATTTT.

This clonotype was detected many times. The V and J genes are TRBV25-1 and TRBJ2-3; 7 nucleotides line up with TRBD2. The CDR3 loop spans 13 amino acids. Germline trimming cut 8 bases from V and 5 bases from J; bases unmatched to any gene: 7. The germline V gene encodes CDR1 MGHDK and CDR2 SYGVNS. In DNA, the CDR3 is TGTGCCAGCCGGGCAGGGAGGGGAGATACGCAGTATTTT. Amino acid sequence: CASRAGRGDTQYF.

This clonotype was counted many times. The chain is built from TRBV20-1 and TRBJ2-5; D ambiguous. V was pared by 1 base and J by 5 bases, with 17 bases between. Germline V CDR1 and CDR2: DFQATT, SNEGSKA (reference sequence). CDR3 size: 15 residues. Written as DNA, the CDR3 is TGCAGTGCTAGAGTCGGAAGCCCGGCTCGGGAGACCCAGTACTTC. This gives the protein CSARVGSPARETQYF.

This clonotype was seen repeatedly, ten times or more. This rearrangement joins TRBV29-1 to TRBJ1-1; 7 bases map to TRBD1. The germline V gene encodes CDR1 SQVTM and CDR2 ANQGSEA. The V and J ends lost 7 bases and 2 bases, in that order; junction bases with no gene match: 16. The CDR3 has 16 residues. The CDR3 here is CSARDSLRVSNTEAFF. The DNA for the CDR3 is TGCAGCGCACGGGACAGTCTAAGGGTGTCCAACACTGAAGCTTTCTTT.

This clonotype came up a few times. The chain couples TRBV12-3 or TRBV12-4 to TRBJ2-5; no clear D. Trimming shortened V by 6 bases and J by 4 bases, and 18 bases separated the two germline ends. The CDR3 sequence is 15 residues long. CDR3 in DNA: TGTGCCAGCAGCCTTTACTTAGGCCCCTCAGAGACCCAGTACTTC. Translating it yields CASSLYLGPSETQYF.

This clonotype was counted many times. This rearrangement joins TRBV4-3 to TRBJ2-2, with 8 bases that match TRBD1. The CDR3 is 16 amino acids. CDR1 and CDR2 (germline): LGHNA, YSLEER. V gave up 0 bases and J gave up 2 bases; unmatched junction bases: 2. This chain's CDR3 is CASSQETGANTGELFF. CDR3 DNA sequence: TGCGCCAGCAGCCAAGAGACAGGGGCAAACACCGGGGAGCTGTTTTTT.

In this sample, this clonotype turned up many times. This chain connects TRBV20-1 to TRBJ2-2; D unclear. V shed 3 bases and J shed 4 bases, with 9 bases lying between them. The CDR3 sequence is 13 residues long. CDR1 DFQATT and CDR2 SNEGSKA come from the germline V gene (reference sequence). The CDR3 nucleotides are TGCAGTGCTAGGTCGCCAAGCACCGGGGAGCTGTTTTTT. Protein: CSARSPSTGELFF.

By share of the sample, this clonotype is large. The junction does not match germline at one end; this may be a read error. The chain couples TRBV4-2 to TRBJ2-1; 14 nucleotides line up with TRBD2. Germline CDR1 is LGHNA and CDR2 is YNFKEQ. The CDR3 has 15 amino acids. CDR3 nucleotide sequence: TGCGCCAGCAGCCAGACTAGCGGGAGGGGTGATGAGCAGTTCTTC. Its protein product is CASSQTSGRGDEQFF.

This clonotype occurred many times. This rearrangement joins TRBV7-9 to TRBJ2-3; D is ambiguous. The V gene lost 2 bases and the J gene lost 3 bases, with 3 bases spanning the gap. This CDR3 has 12 amino acids. Germline CDR1 SEHNR, CDR2 FQNEAQ (reference sequence). The DNA of the CDR3 is TGTGCCAGCAGCTTATCGACAGATACGCAGTATTTT. Residues: CASSLSTDTQYF.

In the case of this clonotype: Possible read error: a much larger clone is one base away. This chain uses TRBV7-6 with TRBJ2-5, with D unresolved. CDR1 is SGHVS, CDR2 FNYEAQ, per germline. The CDR3 extends over 14 amino acids. The CDR3 DNA reads TGTGCCATCAGCTTATTCGGGTACCAAGAGACCCAGTACTTC. This encodes CAISLFGYQETQYF.

This clonotype was seen repeatedly, ten times or more. The CDR3 DNA sequence: TGCAGCGTCCACGGGGGAACAAACACTGAAGCTTTCTTT. Amino acids: CSVHGGTNTEAFF. The gene calls are TRBV29-1 and TRBJ1-1, with a possible D match to TRBD1 (5 bases). V lost 6 bases and J 2 bases, leaving 13 bases between the germline ends. The CDR3 loop spans 13 amino acids. Germline V gene data show CDR1 as SQVTM and CDR2 as ANQGSEA.

This clonotype has a count of ten or more. The chain is built from TRBV7-9 and TRBJ2-1; 8 bases line up with TRBD2. The CDR3 has 17 amino acids. With 5 bases clipped from V and 9 bases from J, the junction kept 18 bases outside the gene matches. Germline loops: CDR1 SEHNR, CDR2 FQNEAQ (reference sequence). CDR3 sequence (DNA): TGTGCCAGCAGCGCTCCCCTCTCTGTGGCGGGAGGCAGTGAGCAGTTCTTC. Amino acid sequence: CASSAPLSVAGGSEQFF.

This clonotype has ten or more counts. The CDR3 reads CASSQDRGEGFGDTQYF. CDR3 DNA sequence: TGCGCCAGCAGCCAAGATAGAGGCGAAGGCTTTGGGGATACGCAGTATTTT. This rearrangement joins TRBV4-3 to TRBJ2-3; D not certain. This CDR3 spans 17 amino acids. The germline V and J ends were trimmed by 0 bases and 6 bases, with 19 bases remaining between them. Per germline, CDR1 LGHNA and CDR2 YSLEER.

This clonotype is categorized as medium-sized. V gene TRBV12-3 or TRBV12-4 combines with J gene TRBJ2-2; 8 bases map to TRBD1. The CDR3 extends over 12 amino acids. V lost 6 bases to trimming and J lost 13 bases; unmatched junction nucleotides: 7. The CDR3, as DNA: TGTGCCAGCAGCCCCGGGACAGGCGCGCTGTTTTTT. Its translation: CASSPGTGALFF.

This clonotype was seen repeatedly, ten times or more. The chain recombines TRBV6-2 or TRBV6-3 with TRBJ2-1, with 7 bases lining up with TRBD2. This CDR3 region has 15 residues. Germline CDR1 is MNHEY and CDR2 is SVGEGT. Trimming removed 2 bases from V and 6 bases from J; junction bases left unmatched: 7. The CDR3 DNA is TGTGCCAGCAGTTACGTTTTAGCGGGTGGCAATGAGCAGTTCTTC. This sequence encodes CASSYVLAGGNEQFF.

This clonotype was found a few times. The chain combines TRBV11-3 with TRBJ2-1, with D hard to call. V was shortened by 6 bases and J by 7 bases, with 16 bases between the two germline ends. The CDR3 is 14 residues long. Germline V gene data show CDR1 as SGHNT and CDR2 as YENEEA. In DNA, the CDR3 is TGTGCCAGCAGTATGGGCGGATTAGTGAATGAGCAGTTCTTC. Its protein is CASSMGGLVNEQFF. Together with reference TRBV11-3 and TRBJ2-1, the CDR3 gives the full variable domain: EAGVVQSPRYKIIEKKQPVAFWCNPISGHNTLYWYLQNLGQGPELLIRYENEEAVDDSQLPKDRFSAERLKGVDSTLKIQPAELGDSAVYLCASSMGGLVNEQFFGPGTRLTVL.

This clonotype was counted a few times. V gene TRBV25-1 combines with J gene TRBJ2-1, with 8 bases fitting TRBD1. Germline CDR1 MGHDK, CDR2 SYGVNS. CDR3 length: 16 residues. V lost 1 base to trimming and J lost 3 bases; unmatched junction nucleotides: 5. The CDR3 nucleotides are TGTGCCAGCAGTGAATTTTTGGGGACAGGCTACAATGAGCAGTTCTTC. It yields the protein CASSEFLGTGYNEQFF.

This clonotype was observed at least ten times. The chain joins TRBV18 to TRBJ2-5; D is unresolved. Trimming took 0 bases from V and 2 from J, leaving 10 bases between them. The CDR3 sequence is 15 residues long. Germline CDR1 KGHSH, CDR2 LQKENI. The CDR3 reads CASSPPLRQQETQYF. The CDR3 DNA follows: TGTGCCAGCTCACCACCGCTCAGGCAACAAGAGACCCAGTACTTC.

This chain uses TRBV7-3 with TRBJ2-2; D is uncertain. The CDR3 loop spans 13 amino acids. V gave up 2 bases and J gave up 4 bases, with 5 bases separating them. Per the germline V gene, CDR1 is SGHTA and CDR2 is FQGTGA. CDR3: CASSLRVTGELFF. In nucleotides, the CDR3 is TGTGCCAGCAGCTTACGGGTCACCGGGGAGCTGTTTTTT.